This passage covers 15 T cell receptor beta chains from one sample sequenced in a study of post-analysis software for immune sequencing data. Study-wide findings and caveats: In patients, about 5 TRBV segments were more frequent than in controls, with TRBV5-6, TRBV5-1 and TRBV20-1 among them.

Sequencing libraries made from TCR beta cDNA carried unique molecular identifiers. In TCRdb, the PCR reads were re-called with MiXCR into one record per CDR3 protein. The sample yields 600,000 to 700,000 distinct CDR3 sequences, about 60% seen once. The antigens these receptors bind are not known. The sequenced sample consisted of blood. The receptors come from a girl aged 2 to 10 with multiple sclerosis.

The chain has TRBV10-3 and TRBJ2-1; D might be TRBD1 or TRBD2, each matching 5 bases. V lost 4 bases and J 4 bases, leaving 14 bases between the germline ends. This CDR3 is 15 amino acids long. The germline gives CDR1 ENHRY, CDR2 SYGVKD. CDR3 loop: CAISAHRDHYNEQFF. CDR3 DNA sequence: TGTGCCATCAGTGCTCACCGGGACCATTACAATGAGCAGTTCTTC.

V is TRBV3-1 and J is TRBJ2-1, with 8 bases aligning to TRBD2. Germline CDR1 reads LGHDT; CDR2 reads YNNKEL (reference sequence). Unmatched junction bases numbered 6, after V lost 4 bases and J lost 7 bases. The CDR3 runs 14 residues. The CDR3 DNA sequence: TGTGCCAGCAGCCTTAGGGGGACTAGGAATGAGCAGTTCTTC. It codes for CASSLRGTRNEQFF.

V and J are TRBV20-1 and TRBJ2-3; D is possibly TRBD1 (6 bases). The V and J ends lost 5 bases and 6 bases respectively, with 18 bases between them. The germline CDR1 and CDR2 sequences are DFQATT and SNEGSKA (reference sequence). The CDR3 totals 14 residues. Written as DNA, the CDR3 is TGCAGTGCTGCCCTCTCAACAGGGATCGATACGCAGTATTTT. Translated, it gives CSAALSTGIDTQYF.

The chain carries TRBV6-2 or TRBV6-3 and TRBJ1-5, with D possibly matching TRBD1 (5 bases). Germline-derived CDR1 and CDR2 are MNHEY and SVGEGT. This CDR3 is built from 14 residues. Trimming took off 4 bases at V and 6 bases at J, with 13 bases between the two ends. Written as DNA, the CDR3 is TGTGCCAGCAGTTCACAGGTATCGGGTCAGCCCCAGCATTTT. Its protein is CASSSQVSGQPQHF.

In this sample, this clonotype turned up once. The V and J genes are TRBV27 and TRBJ2-1; D unresolved. The V end was cut by 5 bases, the J end by 8 bases, with 10 bases between. CDR1 MNHEY and CDR2 SMNVEV come from the germline V gene (reference sequence). CDR3 length: 12 residues. This CDR3 is CASSILGYEQFF. In DNA, the CDR3 is TGTGCCAGCAGTATTCTCGGGTATGAGCAGTTCTTC.

V usage is TRBV20-1 and J usage is TRBJ1-5; the match to TRBD1 covers 7 bases. V lost 7 bases, J lost 1 base, and 13 bases stayed unmatched. The CDR3 totals 16 residues. Germline CDR1 reads DFQATT; CDR2 reads SNEGSKA (reference sequence). CDR3 nucleotides: TGCAGTGTAGGAGGAAAGGGGGCGACCAGCAATCAGCCCCAGCATTTT. This translates into CSVGGKGATSNQPQHF.

The chain links TRBV7-8 to TRBJ2-3; D is perhaps TRBD2 (6 bases). CDR3 length: 14 amino acids. Germline V gives CDR1 SGHVS, CDR2 FQNEAQ. V dropped 4 bases and J dropped 2 bases, with 10 bases sitting between them. CDR3 region: CASSYRGLTDTQYF. The DNA for the CDR3 is TGTGCCAGCAGCTACCGGGGACTCACAGATACGCAGTATTTT.

This clonotype was detected only a few times. The chain joins TRBV13 to TRBJ2-1, with D possibly being TRBD1 or TRBD2 (5 bases each). Germline CDR1 is PRHDT and CDR2 is FYEKMQ (reference sequence). The CDR3 is made up of 12 amino acids. V lost 4 bases to trimming and J lost 9 bases, with 10 bases between them. The CDR3 bases are TGTGCCAGCAGCTACGCGAGGGGTGAGCAGTTCTTC. This encodes CASSYARGEQFF.

In its sample, this clonotype was seen a few times. CDR3 in DNA: TGTGCCAGCAGCTTTAGCGGAATCTCCTACGAGCAGTACTTC. Residues: CASSFSGISYEQYF. The chain uses TRBV11-2 and TRBJ2-7; possibly TRBD2 for D (6 bases). Trimming removed 3 bases from V and 0 bases from J, with 9 bases in between. This CDR3 comprises 14 residues. The V gene's germline CDR1 is SGHAT and CDR2 FQNNGV.

The V gene is TRBV12-5, the J gene TRBJ2-3; TRBD2 might be the D (5 bases). The CDR3 consists of 11 residues. Trimming took off 4 bases at V and 6 bases at J, with 5 bases between the two ends. Germline V gene data show CDR1 as LGHNT and CDR2 as FRNRAP. CDR3 sequence reads: CASGSGDTQYF. CDR3 DNA: TGTGCTAGTGGTTCGGGGGATACGCAGTATTTT.

This chain links TRBV5-5 with TRBJ2-3; 14 bases match TRBD2. V lost 5 bases, J lost 2 bases, and 16 bases stayed unmatched. CDR3 length equals 20 residues. CDR1 SGHKS and CDR2 YYEKEE come from the germline V gene (reference sequence). In nucleotides, the CDR3 is TGTGCCAGCAGTCCCGACGAGGTGACTAGCGGGAGGGCCTACACAGATACGCAGTATTTT. Translating it yields CASSPDEVTSGRAYTDTQYF. The whole variable domain, filled in from reference TRBV5-5 and TRBJ2-3, reads DAGVTQSPTHLIKTRGQQVTLRCSPISGHKSVSWYQQVLGQGPQFIFQYYEKEERGRGNFPDRFSARQFPNYSSELNVNALLLGDSALYLCASSPDEVTSGRAYTDTQYFGPGTRLTVL.

The chain employs TRBV30 and TRBJ2-3; TRBD2 matches at 15 bases. The J segment lost 6 bases and the V segment lost 2 bases, leaving 6 bases of the junction unmatched. CDR1 GTSNPN and CDR2 SVGIG come from the germline V gene (reference sequence). This CDR3 is built from 16 residues. DNA of the CDR3: TGTGCCTGGAGTCGTGGACTAGCGGGAGGGTTGGATACGCAGTATTTT. Amino acids: CAWSRGLAGGLDTQYF.

The chain links TRBV20-1 to TRBJ2-3; 8 nucleotides agree with TRBD2. From germline, CDR1 is DFQATT and CDR2 SNEGSKA (reference sequence). J gave up 5 bases and V 3 bases, and 10 bases lay outside the gene matches. This CDR3 contains 15 residues. The CDR3 DNA sequence: TGCAGTGCTAGGCCGCGCGGGGGGTGGGGAGATACGCAGTATTTT. Encoded protein: CSARPRGGWGDTQYF.

The genes are TRBV7-2 and TRBJ2-5; TRBD1 agrees at 8 bases. With 5 bases clipped from V and 11 bases from J, the junction kept 16 bases outside the gene matches. CDR1 SGHTA and CDR2 FQGNSA come from the germline V gene. The CDR3 is made up of 15 amino acids. CDR3 sequence (DNA): TGTGCCAGCAGCCTACAGGGGGACTCCTACAATGAGCAGTACTTC. Residues: CASSLQGDSYNEQYF.

V and J are TRBV6-5 and TRBJ1-2; TRBD1 is a possible D gene (5 bases). The CDR3 has 17 amino acids. Germline CDR1 MNHEY, CDR2 SVGAGI. The V and J ends lost 0 bases and 4 bases respectively, with 18 bases between them. CDR3 in amino acids: CASSYSNFPGLGYGYTF. The CDR3 coding sequence is TGTGCCAGCAGTTACTCGAACTTTCCGGGACTGGGCTATGGCTACACCTTC.